This T cell receptor (beta chain) was retrieved from a study of OX40 agonist ivuxolimab in advanced cancers. General notes on the study: Ivuxolimab was an agonistic, fully human IgG2 monoclonal antibody directed against OX40 (CD134), a costimulatory receptor. Intravenous ivuxolimab was administered to patients every 2 weeks at six dose levels: 0.01, 0.1, 0.3, 1.5, 3 and 10 mg/kg. Of the approximately 53 patients in dose escalation, about 19 had hepatocellular carcinoma, some 15 had melanoma, 9 had renal cell carcinoma and 9 had head and neck cancer. A male proportion of around 83% and a mean age of roughly 58 years, ranging from 23 to 79, were recorded for the dose-escalation cohort. Patients were allowed to have had prior anti-PD-1, anti-PD-L1 or anti-CTLA-4 therapy, and around 43% of the dose-escalation patients had been treated with checkpoint inhibitors. Three dose-escalation patients achieved partial responses, one with hepatocellular carcinoma and two with cutaneous melanoma. Peripheral TCRbeta sequencing aimed to test whether ivuxolimab altered TCR sequence diversity and caused clonal T-cell expansion. The paper reports the monotherapy dose-escalation portion (N ≈ 50 patients) of the phase I ivuxolimab trial. What the work shows at the level of the full study, not this receptor alone: Low levels of normalized T-cell clonal expansion were also shown by some nonresponding patients. Which antigens the clonally expanded peripheral T cells were specific for was not determined. At doses of 0.1 to 3.0 mg/kg, clonal expansion of both CD4+ and CD8+ T cells in blood was seen between baseline and week 6. After ivuxolimab, more expanded clones were found on average in CD8+ T cells than in CD4+ T cells. Partial responders in the 0.1-3.0 mg/kg groups had among the lowest normalized peripheral clonal expansion, especially among CD8+ T cells.

Patients with a history of autoimmune disease or receiving systemic immunosuppression were excluded from the trial. In every dose cohort, peripheral blood was drawn for TCR sequencing at baseline, cycle 4 day 1, and cycle 7 day 1. Samples were obtained from an open-label, multicenter, first-in-human phase I dose-escalation trial of ivuxolimab. The trial enrolled adults with locally advanced or metastatic head and neck squamous cell, hepatocellular, melanoma or renal cell carcinoma. Before TCR sequencing, CD4+ and CD8+ T cells were separately sorted from peripheral blood. With respect to this clone: There is no known antigen for this receptor. A read error may produce the germline difference seen at one junction end.

For sequencing of the TCRbeta CDR3 region, genomic DNA was extracted from the sorted cells. The immunoSEQ Assay was used for sequencing of TCRbeta CDR3 regions. The immuneACCESS repertoire file appears here via TCRdb, limited to in-frame rearrangements. These files lack a portion of the clones; in checked studies, under half of the deficit traces to unresolved V genes, and the cause of the others is not known. The sample yields approximately 35,000 clones; around 90% were counted once. The ten largest clones represent 36% of the sample. Including the terminal cysteine and phenylalanine, the CDR3 comprises 13 residues. The read is trimmed to its CDR3 DNA, 39 bases read in frame from base 1. CDR1 SSHAT and CDR2 FNYEAQ were looked up in the germline V gene (reference sequence).

Sequenced here: CD4+ or CD8+ T cells sorted from blood, sampled in a trial of the OX40 agonist ivuxolimab. This sequence uses TRBV7-7 and TRBJ2-2, with the D segment identity uncertain. This clonotype was obtained from an adult with an advanced solid tumor such as melanoma, head and neck, liver or kidney cancer. CDR3 reads: CASTQKDTGELFF. The bases are TGTGCTAGCACCCAAAAAGACACCGGGGAGCTGTTTTTT.